This T cell receptor (beta chain) was sequenced in a study of blood T cells in healthy people across ages. CDR1 and CDR2 (germline): SEHNR, FQNEAQ (reference sequence). V lost 3 bases, J lost 0 bases, and 12 bases lay in between. The CDR3 covers 16 residues. Through a sample-barcoded 5' primer and a J-beta primer mix, a second PCR was run for roughly 7 to 12 cycles. Using its own MiXCR run on the 5' RACE reads, TCRdb lists one record per CDR3 protein. The data show some 670,000 distinct CDR3 sequences, over 40% seen once. Sequencing was performed on blood. The chain recombines TRBV7-9 with TRBJ2-1, with a weak D call TRBD2 (7 bases). The sequence was collected from a woman of 80 years or more in good health. In nucleotides, the CDR3 is TGTGCCAGCAGCTTCATTAGGGGGGGCTCCTACAATGAGCAGTTCTTC. Its translation: CASSFIRGGSYNEQFF.